A single T cell receptor (beta chain) is shown here with its context. As yet, its antigen is unknown. This entry comes from a study of T cells in Graves' hyperthyroidism and ophthalmopathy. The source material, RNA transcripts, was used to amplify TCR beta CDR3 regions. The HTBI primer set was used in a first-round RT-PCR of the TCR CDR3. TCRdb used MiXCR to reprocess the multiplex PCR reads, holding one entry per CDR3 protein. The repertoire includes about 350,000 distinct CDR3 sequences, 18% of them detected once, and less than 20% sits in the top ten. The PBMCs were taken from around 9 ml of fresh peripheral blood. General study points: Researchers found most expanded thyroid clonotypes above 0.001 in blood as well.

The germline CDR1 and CDR2 sequences are KGHSY and FQNENV. The CDR3 is made up of 18 amino acids. V was pared by 2 bases and J by 5 bases, with 22 bases between. This clonotype originated in a woman aged 40 to 50 with Graves' ophthalmopathy. V and J are TRBV16 and TRBJ1-5, with D maybe TRBD1 (6 bases). Sequencing used blood. CDR3 sequence reads: CASSQAFLGGTLHQPQHF. In DNA, the CDR3 is TGTGCCAGCAGCCAAGCGTTCTTAGGTGGGACACTACATCAGCCCCAGCATTTT.